What follows are 24 T cell receptor beta chains derived from one specimen sequenced in a study of blood T cell repertoires in COVID-19. Profiled with immunoSEQ multiplex PCR; TCRdb holds only in-frame clones, not every one. The sample has about 300,000 clones, nearly 90% seen once. Sequencing was done on a sample of peripheral blood. The origin of the receptors is a woman in her twenties or thirties with COVID-19, enrolled during active disease.

The chain combines TRBV3-1 (or the pseudogene TRBV3-2) with TRBJ1-3, with D possibly matching TRBD1 (6 bases). Germline-derived CDR1 and CDR2 are LGHDT and YNNKEL (reference sequence). CDR3 length: 15 amino acids. V lost 4 bases, J lost 4 bases, and 14 bases lay in between. CDR3 protein: CASSPRAGAGNTIYF. In DNA form, the CDR3 reads TGTGCCAGCAGCCCAAGAGCAGGGGCCGGAAACACCATATATTTT.

Worth noting for this clone: Other DNA sequences in the sample encode the same CDR3. This chain joins TRBV27 and TRBJ1-1; perhaps TRBD1 as D (6 bases). The CDR3 runs 14 residues. Trimming took off 3 bases at V and 1 base at J, with 9 bases between the two ends. CDR1 and CDR2 (germline): MNHEY, SMNVEV (reference sequence). CDR3 DNA: TGTGCCAGCAGTTTGTCGACAGGGAACACTGAAGCTTTCTTT. It encodes CASSLSTGNTEAFF.

As for this clone: Other DNA sequences of this sample code for an identical CDR3. The chain is built from TRBV18 and TRBJ1-3; D not resolved. Germline values: CDR1 KGHSH, CDR2 LQKENI. Deletions cut 3 bases from V and 0 bases from J, with 6 bases between. This CDR3 contains 14 residues. The DNA for the CDR3 is TGTGCCAGCTCACCGCAGGCCTCTGGAAACACCATATATTTT. Residues: CASSPQASGNTIYF.

The rearrangement links TRBV5-4 to TRBJ2-3, with D maybe TRBD1 (6 bases). The CDR3 is made up of 19 amino acids. Germline CDR1 and CDR2: SGHNT and YYREEE (reference sequence). Trimming took off 0 bases at V and 2 bases at J, with 22 bases between the two ends. In DNA form, the CDR3 reads TGTGCCAGCAGCTTGGACCGGTTCAGGGGCGTTCTTTCCACAGATACGCAGTATTTT. It specifies CASSLDRFRGVLSTDTQYF.

The chain is built from TRBV3-1 (or the pseudogene TRBV3-2) and TRBJ2-7; maybe TRBD2 (7 bases). The V gene lost 4 bases and the J gene lost 2 bases, with 18 bases spanning the gap. CDR1 and CDR2 from the germline V gene are LGHDT and YNNKEL (reference sequence). CDR3 length: 16 residues. CDR3 bases: TGTGCCAGCAGCCGTCCCAGGTGGGGGGGCACCTACGAGCAGTACTTC. This encodes CASSRPRWGGTYEQYF.

The rearrangement joins TRBV27 to TRBJ2-3; TRBD2 matches 8 bases. Per the germline V gene, CDR1 is MNHEY and CDR2 is SMNVEV (reference sequence). The V and J ends lost 5 bases and 7 bases, in that order; junction bases with no gene match: 11. CDR3 size: 15 residues. Here the CDR3 reads CASSPLAGGPNTQYF. The CDR3 DNA is TGTGCCAGCAGTCCACTTGCGGGGGGCCCAAATACGCAGTATTTT.

This chain links TRBV15 with TRBJ2-5; tentatively, D is TRBD1 (6 bases). V lost 1 base, J lost 2 bases, and 11 bases lay in between. The CDR3 length is 15 residues. Germline CDR1 is LNHNV and CDR2 is YYDKDF (reference sequence). CDR3 nucleotides: TGTGCCACCAGCAGAGCCTCCAGGGGTCAAGAGACCCAGTACTTC. Its translation is CATSRASRGQETQYF.

In nucleotides, the CDR3 is TGTGCCAGCCGGTTCACAGGGGAGCTCGCTGAAGCTTTCTTT. Residues: CASRFTGELAEAFF. J is TRBJ1-1 and V is TRBV6-6; TRBD1 matches 7 bases. The CDR3 is made up of 14 amino acids. V lost 8 bases, J lost 6 bases, and 12 bases stayed unmatched. Per the germline V gene, CDR1 is MNHNY and CDR2 is SVGAGI (reference sequence).

V usage is TRBV3-1 (or the pseudogene TRBV3-2) and J usage is TRBJ1-5, with D unclear. The CDR3 spans 13 residues. Germline-derived CDR1 and CDR2 are LGHDT and YNNKEL (reference sequence). The V gene lost 3 bases and the J gene lost 0 bases, with 3 bases spanning the gap. The CDR3 loop reads CASSQSSNQPQHF. CDR3 DNA: TGTGCCAGCAGCCAGAGTAGCAATCAGCCCCAGCATTTT.

This clone was detected once. The chain couples TRBV30 to TRBJ2-7, with D unclear. The CDR3 contains 15 residues. Trimming stripped 2 bases from V and 7 bases from J, with 21 bases between. Per germline, CDR1 GTSNPN and CDR2 SVGIG (reference sequence). In DNA, the CDR3 is TGTGCCTGGAGTCCCTCCTATTTCGCCTCAACGGAGCAGTACTTC. Translating it yields CAWSPSYFASTEQYF.

J is TRBJ2-5 and V is TRBV19; a possible D gene is TRBD2 (5 bases). The CDR3 consists of 14 residues. Trimming pared 2 bases from V and 5 bases from J, leaving 12 bases between. Germline assignment: CDR1 LNHDA and CDR2 SQIVND (reference sequence). The CDR3, as DNA: TGTGCCAGTAGTATATCGTCAGCGGTCGAGACCCAGTACTTC. It encodes CASSISSAVETQYF.

This chain uses TRBV24-1 with TRBJ1-1; 8 bases are a match to TRBD1. V was pared by 4 bases and J by 3 bases, with 0 bases of the junction left unmatched. CDR1 is KGHDR, CDR2 SFDVKD, per germline. The CDR3 is 13 residues long. CDR3: CATSDRGHTEAFF. Written as DNA, the CDR3 is TGTGCCACCAGTGACAGGGGGCACACTGAAGCTTTCTTT.

The rearrangement uses TRBV11-3 and TRBJ1-2; D not certain. The CDR3 spans 17 residues. Germline lookup yields CDR1 SGHNT and CDR2 YENEEA. The V end lost 3 bases, the J end lost 4 bases, and 21 bases lay between the germline ends. DNA for the CDR3: TGTGCCAGCAGCTTTTTCGAAACCCGACGGGTGGGCTATGGCTACACCTTC. Encoded protein: CASSFFETRRVGYGYTF.

The chain joins TRBV27 to TRBJ2-5; maybe TRBD2 (6 bases). This CDR3 contains 14 residues. Per germline, CDR1 MNHEY and CDR2 SMNVEV (reference sequence). The V end was cut by 0 bases, the J end by 5 bases, with 10 bases between. Here the CDR3 DNA reads TGTGCCAGCAGTTTATCGCCGGGGGATGAGACCCAGTACTTC. Residues: CASSLSPGDETQYF.

The chain carries TRBV6-5 and TRBJ1-6; 8 nucleotides line up with TRBD1. The trim removed 7 bases at V and 9 bases at J, leaving 8 bases unmatched. This CDR3 has 14 amino acids. Germline CDR1 reads MNHEY; CDR2 reads SVGAGI. CDR3 DNA sequence: TGTGCCAGCATCATGACAGGGGCATTTTCACCCCTCCACTTT. It is translated as CASIMTGAFSPLHF.

This clone occurred a few times. CDR3: CASRAGTGTGNYGYTF. The CDR3 DNA reads TGTGCCAGCAGAGCGGGGACCGGGACGGGGAACTATGGCTACACCTTC. The rearrangement links TRBV9 to TRBJ1-2; maybe TRBD1 (5 bases). The CDR3 has 16 residues. The germline CDR1 and CDR2 sequences are SGDLS and YYNGEE. V lost 5 bases and J lost 2, with 19 bases in between.

The chain couples TRBV5-4 to TRBJ2-7; TRBD2 agrees at 7 bases. The V gene end was trimmed by 0 bases and the J gene end by 0 bases; junction bases not matched to a gene: 6. This CDR3 is 16 amino acids long. CDR1 SGHNT and CDR2 YYREEE come from the germline V gene (reference sequence). The CDR3, as DNA: TGTGCCAGCAGCTTGGGGCTAGCGGCACCCTCCTACGAGCAGTACTTC. It yields the protein CASSLGLAAPSYEQYF. Using reference TRBV5-4 and TRBJ2-7 for the parts outside the CDR3, the full variable domain is ETGVTQSPTHLIKTRGQQVTLRCSSQSGHNTVSWYQQALGQGPQFIFQYYREEENGRGNFPPRFSGLQFPNYSSELNVNALELDDSALYLCASSLGLAAPSYEQYFGPGTRLTVT.

The CDR3 region has the DNA TGTGCCAGCAGTGAAGCCCCGGCAGGGCTACTGACTAACTATGGCTACACCTTC. Its translation is CASSEAPAGLLTNYGYTF. The chain couples TRBV6-1 to TRBJ1-2; D may be TRBD1 (5 bases). Germline CDR1 is MNHNS and CDR2 is SASEGT. The V and J ends lost 0 bases and 0 bases respectively, with 17 bases between them. This CDR3 comprises 18 residues.

V usage is TRBV18 and J usage is TRBJ1-1; 7 bases agree with TRBD1. V was pared by 5 bases and J by 3 bases, with 9 bases of the junction left unmatched. The CDR3 totals 15 residues. Germline V CDR1 and CDR2: KGHSH, LQKENI. CDR3 protein: CASSFQGDRYTEAFF. CDR3 nucleotide sequence: TGTGCCAGCTCATTTCAGGGGGATAGGTACACTGAAGCTTTCTTT. Based on the CDR3 plus reference TRBV18 and TRBJ1-1, the full variable domain is NAGVMQNPRHLVRRRGQEARLRCSPMKGHSHVYWYRQLPEEGLKFMVYLQKENIIDESGMPKERFSAEFPKEGPSILRIQQVVRGDSAAYFCASSFQGDRYTEAFFGQGTRLTVV.

The CDR3 DNA reads as TGTGCCAGCAGCGAAGGGGAGAACACTGAAGCTTTCTTT. It translates to CASSEGENTEAFF. The chain is built from TRBV7-8 and TRBJ1-1, with a weak D call TRBD1 (5 bases). Trimming took 5 bases from V and 1 from J, leaving 8 bases between them. Germline V lookup: CDR1 SGHVS, CDR2 FQNEAQ. The CDR3 length is 13 residues.

This chain uses TRBV27 with TRBJ1-1; D is unresolved. CDR3 length: 13 residues. The V end was cut by 5 bases, the J end by 2 bases, with 9 bases between. From germline, CDR1 is MNHEY and CDR2 SMNVEV (reference sequence). The CDR3 reads CASSNAVNTEAFF. For the CDR3, the DNA is TGTGCCAGCAGTAACGCGGTTAACACTGAAGCTTTCTTT.

The gene calls are TRBV12-2 and TRBJ1-2. TRBV12-2 has pseudogene status. This CDR3 spans 14 amino acids. CDR3 region: CASRLQAGNYGYTF. The DNA for the CDR3 is TGTGCAAGTCGCTTACAAGCGGGGAACTATGGCTACACCTTC.

The chain joins TRBV6-5 to TRBJ1-3; D remains unclear. The CDR3 contains 12 residues. Germline CDR1 reads MNHEY; CDR2 reads SVGAGI. Trimming cost V 7 bases and J 0 bases, with 4 bases left between them. The CDR3 DNA is TGTGCCAGCACAAACTCTGGAAACACCATATATTTT. The encoded protein is CASTNSGNTIYF.

This clone has a single count. The chain recombines TRBV6-5 with TRBJ1-1; tentatively, D is TRBD1 (5 bases). This CDR3 comprises 11 residues. V gave up 11 bases and J gave up 4 bases, with 11 bases separating them. CDR1 MNHEY and CDR2 SVGAGI come from the germline V gene. CDR3 protein: CAGRGGTEAFF. CDR3 bases: TGTGCCGGACGGGGGGGCACTGAAGCTTTCTTT.